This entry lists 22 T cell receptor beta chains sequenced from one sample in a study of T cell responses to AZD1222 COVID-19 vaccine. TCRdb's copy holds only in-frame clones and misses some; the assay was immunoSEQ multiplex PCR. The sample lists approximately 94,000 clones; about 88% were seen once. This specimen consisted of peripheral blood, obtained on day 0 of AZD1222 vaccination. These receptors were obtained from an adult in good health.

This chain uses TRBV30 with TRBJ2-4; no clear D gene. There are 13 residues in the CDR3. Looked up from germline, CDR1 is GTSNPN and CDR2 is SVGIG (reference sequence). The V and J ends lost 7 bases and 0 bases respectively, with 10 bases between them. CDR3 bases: TGTGCCTTCGATGGGGTAGCCAAAAACATTCAGTACTTC. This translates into CAFDGVAKNIQYF.

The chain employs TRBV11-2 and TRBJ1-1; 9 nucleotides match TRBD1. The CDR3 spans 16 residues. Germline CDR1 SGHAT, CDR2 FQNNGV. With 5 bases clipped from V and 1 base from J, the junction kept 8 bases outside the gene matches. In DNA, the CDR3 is TGTGCCAGCAGCCCAACAGGGGGCTATCGGAACACTGAAGCTTTCTTT. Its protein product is CASSPTGGYRNTEAFF.

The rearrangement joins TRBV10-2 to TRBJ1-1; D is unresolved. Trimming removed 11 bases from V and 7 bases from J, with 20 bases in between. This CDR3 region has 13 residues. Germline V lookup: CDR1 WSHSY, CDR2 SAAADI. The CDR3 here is CASSAPGFDEAFF. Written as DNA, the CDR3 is TGCGCCTCCTCGGCTCCGGGGTTTGATGAAGCTTTCTTT.

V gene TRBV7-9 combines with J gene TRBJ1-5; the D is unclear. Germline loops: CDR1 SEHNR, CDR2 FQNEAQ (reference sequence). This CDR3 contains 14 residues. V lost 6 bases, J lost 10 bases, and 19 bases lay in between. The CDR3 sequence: CASRPPPSTIPQHF. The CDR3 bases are TGTGCCAGCAGGCCCCCCCCTTCTACGATCCCCCAGCATTTT.

As DNA, the CDR3 is TGTGCCAGTAGCGACAGGGGCGACAAAAACATTCAGTACTTC. It is translated as CASSDRGDKNIQYF. J is TRBJ2-4 and V is TRBV19; 8 bases fit TRBD1. The ends lost 6 bases at V and 3 bases at J; junction bases unmatched: 4. Germline CDR1 and CDR2: LNHDA and SQIVND (reference sequence). CDR3 size: 14 residues.

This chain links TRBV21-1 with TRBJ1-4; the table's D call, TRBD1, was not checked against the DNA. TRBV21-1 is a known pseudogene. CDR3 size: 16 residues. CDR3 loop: CASTERLGHLTQKLFF. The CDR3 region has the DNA TGTGCCAGCACCGAACGGTTGGGACACCTGACCCAAAAACTGTTTTTT.

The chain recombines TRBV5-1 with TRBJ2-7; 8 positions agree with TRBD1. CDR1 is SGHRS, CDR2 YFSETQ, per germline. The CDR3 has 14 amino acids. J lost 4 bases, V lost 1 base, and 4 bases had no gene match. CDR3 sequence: CASSLHRGRYEQYF. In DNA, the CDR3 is TGCGCCAGCAGCTTGCACAGGGGGAGGTACGAGCAGTACTTC. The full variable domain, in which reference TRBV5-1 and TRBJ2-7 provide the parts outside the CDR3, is KAGVTQTPRYLIKTRGQQVTLSCSPISGHRSVSWYQQTPGQGLQFLFEYFSETQRNKGNFPGRFSGRQFSNSRSEMNVSTLELGDSALYLCASSLHRGRYEQYFGPGTRLTVT.

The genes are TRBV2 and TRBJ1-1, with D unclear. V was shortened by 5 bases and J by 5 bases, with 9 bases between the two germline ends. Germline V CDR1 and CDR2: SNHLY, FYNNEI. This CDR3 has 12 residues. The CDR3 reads CASSLIVTEAFF. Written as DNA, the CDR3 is TGTGCCAGCAGTCTAATCGTGACTGAAGCTTTCTTT.

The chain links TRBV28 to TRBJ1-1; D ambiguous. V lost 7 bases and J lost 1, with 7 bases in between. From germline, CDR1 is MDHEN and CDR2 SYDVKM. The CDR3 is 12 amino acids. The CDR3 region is CASKSGNTEAFF. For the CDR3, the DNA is TGTGCCAGCAAGTCCGGGAACACTGAAGCTTTCTTT.

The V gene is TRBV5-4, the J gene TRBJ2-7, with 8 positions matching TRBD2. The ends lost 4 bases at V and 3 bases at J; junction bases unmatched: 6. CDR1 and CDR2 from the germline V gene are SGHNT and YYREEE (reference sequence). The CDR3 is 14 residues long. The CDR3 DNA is TGTGCCAGCAGCCCCCGAGCGGGAGTCTACGAGCAGTACTTC. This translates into CASSPRAGVYEQYF.

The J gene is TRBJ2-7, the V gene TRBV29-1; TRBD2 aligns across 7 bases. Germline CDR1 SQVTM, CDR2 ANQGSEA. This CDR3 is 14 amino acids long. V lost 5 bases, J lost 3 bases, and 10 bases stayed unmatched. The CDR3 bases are TGCAGCGTTTCTTGGGGGGGACTTAACTACGAGCAGTACTTC. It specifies CSVSWGGLNYEQYF.

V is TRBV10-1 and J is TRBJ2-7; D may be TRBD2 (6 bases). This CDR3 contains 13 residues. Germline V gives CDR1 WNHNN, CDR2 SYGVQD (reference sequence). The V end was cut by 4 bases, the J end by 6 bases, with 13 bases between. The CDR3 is CASSAVLATEQYF. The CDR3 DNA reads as TGCGCCAGCAGTGCCGTACTAGCCACCGAGCAGTACTTC.

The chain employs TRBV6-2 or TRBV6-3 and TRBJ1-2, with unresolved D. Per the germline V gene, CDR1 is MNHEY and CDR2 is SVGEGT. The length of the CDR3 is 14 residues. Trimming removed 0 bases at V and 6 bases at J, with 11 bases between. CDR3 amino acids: CASSYSAGIDGYTF. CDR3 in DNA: TGTGCCAGCAGTTACTCGGCAGGCATTGATGGCTACACCTTC.

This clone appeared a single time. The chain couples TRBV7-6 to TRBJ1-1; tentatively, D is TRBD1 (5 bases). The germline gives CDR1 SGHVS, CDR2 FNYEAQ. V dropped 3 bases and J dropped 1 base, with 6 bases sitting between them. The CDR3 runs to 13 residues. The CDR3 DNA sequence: TGTGCCAGCAGCTTCGGGGGGAACACTGAAGCTTTCTTT. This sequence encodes CASSFGGNTEAFF.

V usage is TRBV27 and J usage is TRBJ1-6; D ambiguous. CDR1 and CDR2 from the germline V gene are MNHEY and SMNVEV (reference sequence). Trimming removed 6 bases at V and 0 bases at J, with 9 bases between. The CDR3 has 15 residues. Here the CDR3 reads CASRDLSSYNSPLHF. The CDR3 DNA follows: TGTGCCAGCAGAGATCTGAGCTCCTATAATTCACCCCTCCACTTT.

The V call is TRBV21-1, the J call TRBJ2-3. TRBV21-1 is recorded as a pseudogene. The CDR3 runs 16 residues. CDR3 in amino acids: CASSKVSCMGTDTQYF. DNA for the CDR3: TGTGCCAGCAGCAAAGTTTCGTGTATGGGGACAGATACGCAGTATTTT.

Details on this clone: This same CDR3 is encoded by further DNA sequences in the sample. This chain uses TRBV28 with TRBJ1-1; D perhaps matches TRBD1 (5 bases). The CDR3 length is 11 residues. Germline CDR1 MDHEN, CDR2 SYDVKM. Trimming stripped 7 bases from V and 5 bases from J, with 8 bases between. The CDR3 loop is CASTGGTEAFF. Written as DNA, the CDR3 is TGTGCCAGCACTGGGGGTACTGAAGCTTTCTTT.

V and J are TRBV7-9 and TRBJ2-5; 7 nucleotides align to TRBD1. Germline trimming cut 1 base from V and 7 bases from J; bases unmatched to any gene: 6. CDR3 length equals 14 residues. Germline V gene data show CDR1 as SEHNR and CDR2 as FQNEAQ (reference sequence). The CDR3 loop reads CASSLGQGVGTQYF. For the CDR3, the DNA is TGTGCCAGCAGCTTAGGGCAGGGGGTGGGGACCCAGTACTTC.

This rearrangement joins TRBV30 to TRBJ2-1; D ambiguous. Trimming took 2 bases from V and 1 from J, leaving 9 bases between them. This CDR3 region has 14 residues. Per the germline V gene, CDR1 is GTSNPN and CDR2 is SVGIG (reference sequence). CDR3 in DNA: TGTGCCTGGAGTACCAGTTTGTCCTACAATGAGCAGTTCTTC. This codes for CAWSTSLSYNEQFF.

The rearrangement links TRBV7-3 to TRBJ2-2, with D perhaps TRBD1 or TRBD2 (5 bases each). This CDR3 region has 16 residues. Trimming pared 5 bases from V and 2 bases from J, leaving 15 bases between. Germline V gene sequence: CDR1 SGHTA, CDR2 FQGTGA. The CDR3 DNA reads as TGTGCCAGCAGCCCCTCCGGGACGGTTAACACCGGGGAGCTGTTTTTT. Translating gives CASSPSGTVNTGELFF.

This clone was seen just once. The CDR3, as DNA: TGCGCCAGCAGCCCCGGGGGGGTAGCGGGGAATTACGAGCAGTACTTC. This gives the protein CASSPGGVAGNYEQYF. The rearrangement joins TRBV5-1 to TRBJ2-7; TRBD2 matches at 8 bases. V was clipped by 4 bases and J by 4 bases; unmatched bases: 13. This CDR3 region has 16 residues. The germline CDR1 and CDR2 sequences are SGHRS and YFSETQ.

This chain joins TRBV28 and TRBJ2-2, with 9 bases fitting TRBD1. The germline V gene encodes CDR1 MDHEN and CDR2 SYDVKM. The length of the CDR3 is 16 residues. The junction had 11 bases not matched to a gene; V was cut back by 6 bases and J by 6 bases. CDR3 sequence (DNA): TGTGCCAGCAGCTTCGACAGGGGGGGAATCGCCGGGGAGCTGTTTTTT. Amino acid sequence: CASSFDRGGIAGELFF.